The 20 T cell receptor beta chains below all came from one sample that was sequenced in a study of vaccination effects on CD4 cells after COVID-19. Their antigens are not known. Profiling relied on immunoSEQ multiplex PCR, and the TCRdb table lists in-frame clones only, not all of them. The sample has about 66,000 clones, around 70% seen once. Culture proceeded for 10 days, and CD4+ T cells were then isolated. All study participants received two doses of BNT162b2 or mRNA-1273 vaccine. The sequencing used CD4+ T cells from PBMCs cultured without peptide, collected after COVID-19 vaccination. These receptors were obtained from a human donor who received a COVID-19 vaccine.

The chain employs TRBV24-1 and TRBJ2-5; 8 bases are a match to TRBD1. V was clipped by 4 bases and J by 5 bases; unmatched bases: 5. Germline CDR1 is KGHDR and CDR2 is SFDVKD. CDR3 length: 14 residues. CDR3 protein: CATSEAGGAETQYF. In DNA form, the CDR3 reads TGTGCCACCAGTGAGGCAGGGGGCGCGGAGACCCAGTACTTC.

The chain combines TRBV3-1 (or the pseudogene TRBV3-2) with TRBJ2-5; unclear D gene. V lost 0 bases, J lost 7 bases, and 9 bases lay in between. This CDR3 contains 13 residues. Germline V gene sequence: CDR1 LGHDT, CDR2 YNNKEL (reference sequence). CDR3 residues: CASSQEAIWTQYF. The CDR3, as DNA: TGTGCCAGCAGCCAAGAGGCTATTTGGACCCAGTACTTC.

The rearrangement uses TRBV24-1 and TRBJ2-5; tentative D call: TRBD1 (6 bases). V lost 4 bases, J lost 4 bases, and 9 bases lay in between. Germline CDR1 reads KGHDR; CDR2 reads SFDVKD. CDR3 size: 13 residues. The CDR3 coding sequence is TGTGCCACCAGTGAGGCAGGGGTAGAGACCCAGTACTTC. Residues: CATSEAGVETQYF.

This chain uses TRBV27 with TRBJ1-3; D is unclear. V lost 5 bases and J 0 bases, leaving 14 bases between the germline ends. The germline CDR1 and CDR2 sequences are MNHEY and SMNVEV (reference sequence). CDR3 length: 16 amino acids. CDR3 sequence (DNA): TGTGCCAGCAGTCCCCTGGGCGCCGACTCTGGAAACACCATATATTTT. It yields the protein CASSPLGADSGNTIYF.

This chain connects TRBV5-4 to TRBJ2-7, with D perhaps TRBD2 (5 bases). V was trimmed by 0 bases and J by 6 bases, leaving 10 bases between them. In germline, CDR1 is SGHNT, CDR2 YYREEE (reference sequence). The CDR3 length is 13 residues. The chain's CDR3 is CASSLEAGSEQYV. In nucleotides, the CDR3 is TGTGCCAGCAGCTTGGAGGCGGGTAGCGAGCAGTACGTC.

The CDR3 DNA sequence: TGCAGTGCTAGTCTCCCGGGACAGAGGGATGGCTACACCTTC. This sequence encodes CSASLPGQRDGYTF. J is TRBJ1-2 and V is TRBV20-1; 7 nucleotides agree with TRBD1. CDR3 length: 14 amino acids. The V gene end was trimmed by 3 bases and the J gene end by 6 bases; junction bases not matched to a gene: 10. CDR1 and CDR2 from the germline V gene are DFQATT and SNEGSKA (reference sequence).

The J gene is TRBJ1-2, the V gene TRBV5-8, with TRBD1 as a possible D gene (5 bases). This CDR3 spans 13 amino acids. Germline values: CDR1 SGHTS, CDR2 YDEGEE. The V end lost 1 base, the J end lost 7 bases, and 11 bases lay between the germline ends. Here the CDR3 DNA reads TGTGCCAGCAGCTTGCAGGGTCCGCGTGGCTACACCTTC. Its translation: CASSLQGPRGYTF.

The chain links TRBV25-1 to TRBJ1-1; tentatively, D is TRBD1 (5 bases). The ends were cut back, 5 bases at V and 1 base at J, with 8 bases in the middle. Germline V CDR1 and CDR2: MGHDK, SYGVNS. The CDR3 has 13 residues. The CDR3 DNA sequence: TGTGCCAGCAGTCATGGGGGGAACACTGAAGCTTTCTTT. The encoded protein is CASSHGGNTEAFF.

DNA for the CDR3: TGTGCCAGTACCCAGGACAGGGAGATAAGTCGGGTCTATGGCTACACCTTC. Protein sequence: CASTQDREISRVYGYTF. The genes are TRBV19 and TRBJ1-2, with 8 bases lining up with TRBD1. The V and J ends lost 7 bases and 4 bases, in that order; junction bases with no gene match: 17. Germline CDR1 reads LNHDA; CDR2 reads SQIVND (reference sequence). The CDR3 runs to 17 residues. The full variable domain, with the rest looked up from reference TRBV19 and TRBJ1-2, is DGGITQSPKYLFRKEGQNVTLSCEQNLNHDAMYWYRQDPGQGLRLIYYSQIVNDFQKGDIAEGYSVSREKKESFPLTVTSAQKNPTAFYLCASTQDREISRVYGYTFGSGTRLTVV.

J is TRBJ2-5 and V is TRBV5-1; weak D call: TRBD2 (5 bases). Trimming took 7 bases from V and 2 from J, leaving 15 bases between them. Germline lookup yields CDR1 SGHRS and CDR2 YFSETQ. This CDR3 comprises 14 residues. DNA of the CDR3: TGCGCCAGCTCACTAGGGCGGGTACAAGAGACCCAGTACTTC. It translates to CASSLGRVQETQYF.

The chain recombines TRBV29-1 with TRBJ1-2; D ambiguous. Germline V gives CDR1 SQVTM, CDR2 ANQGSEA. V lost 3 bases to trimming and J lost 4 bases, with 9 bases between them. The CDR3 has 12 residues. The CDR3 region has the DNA TGCAGCGTTGATATCAGGACCTATGGCTACACCTTC. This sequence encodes CSVDIRTYGYTF.

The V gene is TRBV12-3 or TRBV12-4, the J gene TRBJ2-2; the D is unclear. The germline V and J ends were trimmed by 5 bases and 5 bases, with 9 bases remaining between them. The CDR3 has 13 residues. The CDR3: CASSPTRTGELFF. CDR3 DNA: TGTGCCAGCAGTCCAACGAGGACCGGGGAGCTGTTTTTT.

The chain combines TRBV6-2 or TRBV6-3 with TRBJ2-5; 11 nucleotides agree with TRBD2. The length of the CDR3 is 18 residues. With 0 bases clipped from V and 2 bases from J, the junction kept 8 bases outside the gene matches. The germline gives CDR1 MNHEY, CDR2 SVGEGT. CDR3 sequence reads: CASSYSRPSGGTQETQYF. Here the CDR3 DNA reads TGTGCCAGCAGTTACTCGAGGCCTAGCGGGGGGACTCAAGAGACCCAGTACTTC.

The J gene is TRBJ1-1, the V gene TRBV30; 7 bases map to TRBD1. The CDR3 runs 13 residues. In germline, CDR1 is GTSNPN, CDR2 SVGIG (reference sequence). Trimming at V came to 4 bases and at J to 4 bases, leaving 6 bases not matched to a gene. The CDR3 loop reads CAWTYRGGTEAFF. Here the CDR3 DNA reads TGTGCCTGGACTTACAGGGGTGGCACTGAAGCTTTCTTT.

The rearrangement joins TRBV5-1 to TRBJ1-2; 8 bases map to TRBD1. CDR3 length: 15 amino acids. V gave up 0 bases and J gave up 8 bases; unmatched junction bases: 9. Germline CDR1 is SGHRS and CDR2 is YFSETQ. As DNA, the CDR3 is TGCGCCAGCAGCTTGGAAGGACAGGGAGCCCGGGGCTACACCTTC. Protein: CASSLEGQGARGYTF. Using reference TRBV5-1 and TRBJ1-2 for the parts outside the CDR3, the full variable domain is KAGVTQTPRYLIKTRGQQVTLSCSPISGHRSVSWYQQTPGQGLQFLFEYFSETQRNKGNFPGRFSGRQFSNSRSEMNVSTLELGDSALYLCASSLEGQGARGYTFGSGTRLTVV.

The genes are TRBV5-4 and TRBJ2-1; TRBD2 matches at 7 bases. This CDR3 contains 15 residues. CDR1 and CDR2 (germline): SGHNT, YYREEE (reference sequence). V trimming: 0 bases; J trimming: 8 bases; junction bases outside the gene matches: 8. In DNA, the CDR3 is TGTGCCAGCAGCTTGGTTAGTGCGGGGGTAGATGAGCAGTTCTTC. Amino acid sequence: CASSLVSAGVDEQFF.

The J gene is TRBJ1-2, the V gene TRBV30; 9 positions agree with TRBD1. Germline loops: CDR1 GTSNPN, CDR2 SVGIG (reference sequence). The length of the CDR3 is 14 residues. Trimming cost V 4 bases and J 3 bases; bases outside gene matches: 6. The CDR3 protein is CAWTGQGGHYGYTF. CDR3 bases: TGTGCCTGGACGGGACAGGGCGGTCACTATGGCTACACCTTC.

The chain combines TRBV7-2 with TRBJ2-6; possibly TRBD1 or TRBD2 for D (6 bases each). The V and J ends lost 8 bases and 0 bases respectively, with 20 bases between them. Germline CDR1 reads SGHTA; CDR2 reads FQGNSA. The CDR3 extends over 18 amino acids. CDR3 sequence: CASRPLGGQLSGANVLTF. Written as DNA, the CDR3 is TGTGCCAGCCGCCCCCTCGGGGGACAACTCTCTGGGGCCAACGTCCTGACTTTC.

In nucleotides, the CDR3 is TGTGCCACCAGCAGAGATTCGTGGACAGTCAAAGAGACCCAGTACTTC. Amino acids: CATSRDSWTVKETQYF. The chain carries TRBV15 and TRBJ2-5; weak D call: TRBD1 (6 bases). The germline CDR1 and CDR2 sequences are LNHNV and YYDKDF (reference sequence). V lost 0 bases and J 3 bases, leaving 14 bases between the germline ends. The CDR3 covers 16 residues.

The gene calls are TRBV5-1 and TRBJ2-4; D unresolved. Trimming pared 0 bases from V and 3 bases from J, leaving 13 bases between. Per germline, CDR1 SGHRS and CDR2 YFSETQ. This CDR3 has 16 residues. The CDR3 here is CASSLEPPEVKNIQYF. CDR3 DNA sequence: TGCGCCAGCAGCTTGGAGCCCCCCGAGGTCAAAAACATTCAGTACTTC.